This T cell receptor beta chain was obtained from a study of T cells in Graves' hyperthyroidism and ophthalmopathy. For the study at large: Blood was drawn when the patient was first diagnosed and still untreated.

Amplification of TCR beta CDR3 regions used RNA as the template. The TCR CDR3 was amplified in a first-round RT-PCR using the HTBI primer set. One entry per CDR3 protein results from TCRdb running MiXCR on the multiplex PCR reads. The data show about 270,000 distinct CDR3 sequences, around 15% seen once. Patients aged 18 to 65 had newly diagnosed hyperthyroidism that had lasted under 2 months. Reasons for excluding patients were uncontrolled infection, other autoimmune disease, pregnancy or lactation. PBMCs stemmed from less than 13 ml fresh peripheral blood. Trimming cost V 4 bases and J 7 bases; bases outside gene matches: 7. In germline, CDR1 is SEHNR, CDR2 FQNEAQ (reference sequence). This CDR3 has 14 amino acids. This clonotype has at least ten counts.

Sequenced: blood. The sequence came from a woman between 50 and 59 years old with Graves' hyperthyroidism that later progressed to Graves' ophthalmopathy. V and J are TRBV7-9 and TRBJ2-7; 10 bases map to TRBD1. Here the CDR3 reads CASSSGTGAEEQYF. The CDR3 DNA follows: TGTGCCAGCAGCTCCGGGACAGGGGCGGAAGAGCAGTACTTC.